The source of this T cell receptor (beta chain) is a study of cytomegalovirus exposure and HLA in healthy donors. General study findings and limits: Later on, an analysis showed TCR association rates differing by HLA locus, with DRB1 the most and HLA-C the fewest. A likely sequencing artifact accounted for one observed cluster of highly shared sequence variants.

Per germline, CDR1 GTSNPN and CDR2 SVGIG (reference sequence). The CDR3 totals 15 residues. PCR primers comprised 60 Vbeta and 13 Jbeta primers. Measured with immunoSEQ multiplex PCR; TCRdb has only the in-frame clones, and not every one. Its clone listing holds under 65,000 clones. Concerning this clone itself: What it binds is not known. Germline is not matched at one junction end, which may reflect a read error.

V and J are TRBV30 and TRBJ2-3, with TRBD2 identical over 8 bases. The TCR was taken from a woman younger than 35 in good health and CMV-seronegative. Sequenced: PBMCs. This CDR3 is CAGSASSGGRDTQYF. The CDR3 DNA reads as TGTGCCGGGAGTGCGAGCAGCGGGGGCAGAGATACGCAGTATTTT.